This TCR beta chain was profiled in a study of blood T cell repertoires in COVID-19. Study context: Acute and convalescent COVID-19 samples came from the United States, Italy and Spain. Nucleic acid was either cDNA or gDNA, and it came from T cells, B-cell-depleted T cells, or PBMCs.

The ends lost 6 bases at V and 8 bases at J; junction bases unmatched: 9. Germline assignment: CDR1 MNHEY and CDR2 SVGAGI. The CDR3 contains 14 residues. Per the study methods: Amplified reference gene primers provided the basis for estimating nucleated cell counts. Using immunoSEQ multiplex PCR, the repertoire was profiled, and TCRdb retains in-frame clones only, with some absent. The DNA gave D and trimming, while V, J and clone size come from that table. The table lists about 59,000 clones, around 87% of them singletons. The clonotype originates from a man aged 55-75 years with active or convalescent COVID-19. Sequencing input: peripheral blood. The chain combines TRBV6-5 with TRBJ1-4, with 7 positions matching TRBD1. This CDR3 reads CASRGQARLEKLFF. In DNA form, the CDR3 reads TGTGCCAGCAGAGGACAGGCAAGGTTAGAAAAACTGTTTTTT.